Given below is one T cell receptor beta chain in context. Its antigen remains unidentified. The sample holds no much larger clone one base away, and base qualities are not on file. This entry belongs to a study of shared clonotypes between healthy human individuals (dated by TCRdb to the early 2020s). The study in broad terms: The cohort comprised two women and a few men aged 18 to 49 years. To estimate repertoire size and how much clonotypes are shared between individuals, the study performed deep sequencing of blood TCR repertoires from a few healthy adults. Per donor, three plates each were used for CD4 naive and CD4 memory, two for CD8 naive, and one for CD8 memory. Different laboratories and diverse techniques were used to prepare libraries and sequence TCR repertoires, to increase sequencing depth and limit assay-specific biases. Each donor's leukapheresis produced roughly between roughly 0.85 and 9.5 billion PBMCs. Overall study results and their limits: Based on pairwise subsampling, the degree of clonotype sharing among donors was expected to be affected by sequencing depth. Naive subsets generally had larger estimated clonotype richness than memory subsets did. Incomplete sequencing was indicated by rarefaction of sorted-subset datasets, despite the large sequencing depth. Because the study included only a small number of donors, the genetic and exposure-history diversity represented was limited. Across four donors, around 5.4% of naive CD4, roughly 3.5% of naive CD8, approximately 2.5% of memory CD4, and about 0.44% of memory CD8 clonotypes were shared. Compared with non-shared clonotypes, clonotypes shared by all four sorted-subset donors had higher generation probabilities. Sampling was limited to blood, and TCR repertoires in tissue likely differ from TCR repertoires in blood.

Using the deep immunoSEQ assay, TCR CDR3 regions were amplified from genomic DNA by multiplex PCR. Extracted genomic DNA from each cell subset was spread evenly across all wells of several immunoSEQ 96-well plates, with each plate serving as a replicate. For sorted subsets, each replicate PCR was loaded with roughly 200 ng genomic DNA, equivalent to approximately 33,000 T cell genomes. Purified libraries were measured with a Qubit 3.0 fluorometer, size-checked on a Bioanalyzer 2100, and measured again with the KAPA Library Quantification kit. A separate single-read 150-cycle Illumina NextSeq 550 flow cell was used to sequence each immunoSEQ 96-well plate. The authors' analysis ran thus. Because only junctional sequences without quality scores were contained in the immunoSEQ output, filtering matching that applied to full-length reads could not be performed. Sequences were annotated with PyIR, a Python wrapper for IgBLAST v1.9, using IMGT germline references to assign V/J genes and CDR3. Reads were filtered out if the reads had weak V/J assignments (E-value above 1e-6), no CDR3, stop codons, out-of-frame junctions, or ambiguous translated residues. V3J clonotypes were defined by identical inferred V gene, J gene, and CDR3 amino acid sequence. Percentage overlap between repertoires was computed as shared unique clonotypes divided by the size of the smaller repertoire. Richness of each repertoire was evaluated using RTK rarefaction, the Chao1 estimator, and Recon v2.1 estimates of unobserved clonotypes. Generation probabilities were computed with OLGA for all TCRbeta clonotypes obtained by the gDNA method from several donors. TCRdb stores this immuneACCESS table with in-frame sequences only. Part of the clones is absent; in the studies checked, under half of the shortfall reflects unresolved V genes, and no reason is known for the rest. That table is the source of V, J and clone size, and D and trimming were worked out from the DNA. This sample gives about 2.1 million clones in total; about 93% of them show up just once. The ten largest make up 1.5% to 2% of the sample.

CD8 naive samples were obtained by positive selection for CCR7 among CD45RO-negative cells, yielding a CD45RA+CCR7+ population from which TemRA cells were excluded. Donors were healthy HIV-negative adults with no recently reported acute infections or vaccinations. Every donor was a Caucasian adult living in Nashville, Tennessee, USA. After blood collection by leukapheresis, PBMCs were isolated using Ficoll-Histopaque density gradient centrifugation and then cryopreserved in the vapor phase of liquid nitrogen. Analytical flow cytometry was used to check the purity and quantity of every magnetically sorted T cell population. Genomic DNA was isolated from every sorted fraction and measured by UV absorbance on a Nanodrop 2000c. The germline V gene gives CDR1 as SGHDT and CDR2 as YYEEEE. The CDR3 covers 15 residues, taking in both the cysteine and the phenylalanine. The retained sequence is limited to the CDR3, 45 bases, with the frame set at the first base. Trimming removed 2 bases from V and 0 bases from J; the gene matches leave 3 bases unexplained.

The receptor was isolated from a man younger than 35 in good health. Some clones in this sample may be carry-over from other donors' samples. Sequencing was performed on naive CD8+ T cells from PBMCs. The cell subset or site label, read with the paper, signifies: CD45RA+CCR7+. The chain is made from TRBV5-6 and TRBJ2-3, with 7 bases matching TRBD1. The CDR3 loop reads CASSFGRGSTDTQYF. The DNA reads as follows: TGTGCCAGCAGCTTCGGCAGGGGGAGCACAGATACGCAGTATTTT.